This T cell receptor (beta chain) stems from a study of blood T cell repertoires in COVID-19. Clones were read by immunoSEQ multiplex PCR, and TCRdb kept only the in-frame ones, dropping some. The table lists approximately 200,000 clones, about 86% of them singletons. This CDR3 has 17 residues. The V gene end was trimmed by 4 bases and the J gene end by 2 bases; junction bases not matched to a gene: 11. CDR1 is SGHRS, CDR2 YFSETQ, per germline. This clonotype was sampled from a woman in her forties with acute COVID-19. V usage is TRBV5-1 and J usage is TRBJ2-1; 8 bases are a match to TRBD1. Sequences were obtained from PBMCs or T cells enriched from blood (not recorded which). CDR3 in amino acids: CASSGIVTGAPYNEQFF. CDR3 in DNA: TGCGCCAGCAGCGGAATAGTGACAGGGGCCCCCTACAATGAGCAGTTCTTC. The whole variable domain, filled in from reference TRBV5-1 and TRBJ2-1, reads KAGVTQTPRYLIKTRGQQVTLSCSPISGHRSVSWYQQTPGQGLQFLFEYFSETQRNKGNFPGRFSGRQFSNSRSEMNVSTLELGDSALYLCASSGIVTGAPYNEQFFGPGTRLTVL.